The clone carrying this T cell receptor beta chain was recorded once. Patients in Seattle were enrolled during active infection, then followed longitudinally. The record originates from a study of blood T cell repertoires in COVID-19. Study details: Italy, Spain and the United States were the sources of the convalescent and acute COVID-19 samples.

This CDR3 comprises 18 residues. Germline CDR1 is SGHTA and CDR2 is FQGNSA. Trimming pared 1 base from V and 0 bases from J, leaving 13 bases between. The authors' processing: Reference gene primer amplification gave estimated nucleated cell counts. Assay used: immunoSEQ multiplex PCR; TCRdb lists only in-frame clones, some missing. That table furnishes V, J and clone size, whereas the DNA furnished D and trimming. Among roughly 120,000 clones, around 74% were seen once, and the ten largest hold about 6.3%. Sequenced: peripheral blood. V gene TRBV7-2 combines with J gene TRBJ2-6; a weak D match, TRBD1 (5 bases). This receptor was identified in an elderly man with COVID-19, enrolled during active disease. Here the CDR3 reads CASSLGLGALSGANVLTF. The CDR3 bases are TGTGCCAGCAGCTTAGGTCTAGGGGCTCTCTCTGGGGCCAACGTCCTGACTTTC.